The rows below give T cell receptor beta chains drawn from one sample of a study of shared clonotypes between healthy human individuals. Sequenced by immunoSEQ multiplex PCR; TCRdb stores in-frame clones only, minus some. The profile shows under 1,100,000 clones, roughly 74% of them singletons. The material sequenced was memory CD4+ T cells from PBMCs. These receptors all come from a man between 18 and 35 years old in good health. Some clones in this sample may be carry-over from other donors' samples. Both conserved end residues are part of each CDR3. Each record gives: J gene, V gene, D gene, clone size, CDR3 DNA, CDR3 protein. D genes are given only for firm matches. The size field is filled for only some rows; it gives once, few, many or a size class.

TRBJ1-5,TRBV30,TRBD1,NA,TGTGCCTGGACCAACCCCGGACAGGGGGTTTTGGCCCAGCATTTT,CAWTNPGQGVLAQHF
TRBJ1-5,TRBV18,NA,NA,TGTGCCAGCTCACAGGGTTTTGATCAGCCCCAGCATTTT,CASSQGFDQPQHF
TRBJ2-3,TRBV2,NA,NA,TGTGCCAGCAGTCTTCAGTTGGGGGATACGCAGTATTTT,CASSLQLGDTQYF
TRBJ2-3,TRBV11-2,TRBD1,NA,TGTGCCAGCAGCTTAGGACAGGGGCTATACACAGATACGCAGTATTTT,CASSLGQGLYTDTQYF
TRBJ2-1,TRBV18,TRBD2,NA,TGTGCCAGCTCAGCCAGTGCGGGGGCCTACAATGAGCAGTTCTTC,CASSASAGAYNEQFF
TRBJ2-3,TRBV5-1,TRBD2,NA,TGCGCCAGCAGCTTCCGCCTAGCGGGAGGGACAGATACGCAGTATTTT,CASSFRLAGGTDTQYF
TRBJ2-3,TRBV11-3,NA,once,TGTGCCAGCAGCTTATCGACAGGCACAGATACGCAGTATTTT,CASSLSTGTDTQYF
TRBJ2-3,TRBV9,TRBD1,once,TGTGCCAGCAGCGTAGGAGGGGACAGGGGTGTTACGCAGTATTTT,CASSVGGDRGVTQYF
TRBJ2-3,TRBV9,NA,NA,TGTGCCAGCAGCGTGGGTCCCACAGATACGCAGTATTTT,CASSVGPTDTQYF
TRBJ2-7,TRBV28,NA,few,TGTGCCAGCAGTTTAGTTGCCGAGCAGTACTTC,CASSLVAEQYF
TRBJ2-7,TRBV7-2,NA,NA,TGTGCCAGCAGCTTTTACGGCGGAGCTGGGAACGAGCAGTACTTC,CASSFYGGAGNEQYF
TRBJ1-2,TRBV5-1,TRBD1,NA,TGCGCCAGCACCCTGGGGGCAGGGGGAGATGGCTACACCTTC,CASTLGAGGDGYTF